This T cell receptor beta chain was found in a study of cytomegalovirus exposure and HLA in healthy donors. Whole-study results and caveats: Rare TCR sequences predominated, though certain public TCRs were found in many donors.

In the case of this clone: Its antigen is as yet unknown.

This CDR3 is built from 11 residues. Germline V gives CDR1 SGHAT, CDR2 FQNNGV. Trimming shortened V by 6 bases and J by 10 bases, and 12 bases separated the two germline ends. Profiled with immunoSEQ multiplex PCR; TCRdb holds only in-frame clones, not every one. The sample has 95,000 to 150,000 clones, about 93% seen once. This TCR was recovered from a woman aged 18-35 years in good health and CMV-seronegative. Input material: PBMCs. J is TRBJ1-2 and V is TRBV11-2; D unresolved. CDR3 region: CASREGKDYTF. The CDR3 region has the DNA TGTGCCAGCAGAGAGGGCAAAGACTACACCTTC.